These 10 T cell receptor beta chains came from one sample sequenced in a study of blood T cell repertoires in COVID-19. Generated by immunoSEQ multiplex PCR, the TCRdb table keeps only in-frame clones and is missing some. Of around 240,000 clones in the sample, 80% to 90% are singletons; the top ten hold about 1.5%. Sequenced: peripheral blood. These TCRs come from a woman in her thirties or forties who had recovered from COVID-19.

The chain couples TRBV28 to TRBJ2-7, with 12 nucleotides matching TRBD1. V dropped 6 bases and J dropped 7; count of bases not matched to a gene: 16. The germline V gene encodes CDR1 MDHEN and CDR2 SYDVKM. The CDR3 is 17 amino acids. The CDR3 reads CASSWAPGQGALGEQYF. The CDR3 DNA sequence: TGTGCCAGCAGCTGGGCCCCGGGACAGGGGGCTTTAGGGGAGCAGTACTTC.

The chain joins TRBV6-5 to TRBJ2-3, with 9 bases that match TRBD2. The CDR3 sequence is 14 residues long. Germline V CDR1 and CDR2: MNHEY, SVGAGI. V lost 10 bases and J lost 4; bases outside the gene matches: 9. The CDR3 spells CANSRGGVSDTQYF. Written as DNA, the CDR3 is TGTGCCAATTCGCGGGGGGGCGTCTCAGATACGCAGTATTTT.

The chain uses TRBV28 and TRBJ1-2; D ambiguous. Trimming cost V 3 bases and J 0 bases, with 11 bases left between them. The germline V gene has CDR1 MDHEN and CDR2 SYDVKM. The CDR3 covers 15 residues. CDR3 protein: CASSFSPYANYGYTF. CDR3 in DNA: TGTGCCAGCAGTTTTTCTCCCTACGCTAACTATGGCTACACCTTC.

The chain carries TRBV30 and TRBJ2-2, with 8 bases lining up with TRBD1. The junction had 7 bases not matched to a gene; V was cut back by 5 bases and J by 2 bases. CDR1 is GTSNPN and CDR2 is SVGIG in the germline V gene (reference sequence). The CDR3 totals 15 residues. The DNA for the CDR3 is TGTGCCTGGCGTACAGGGGGTGCAAACACCGGGGAGCTGTTTTTT. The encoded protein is CAWRTGGANTGELFF.

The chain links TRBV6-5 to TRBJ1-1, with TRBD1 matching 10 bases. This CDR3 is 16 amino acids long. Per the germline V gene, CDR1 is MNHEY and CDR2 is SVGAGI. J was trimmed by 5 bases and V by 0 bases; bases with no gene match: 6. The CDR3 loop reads CASSYSVTGGGTEAFF. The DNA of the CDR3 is TGTGCCAGCAGTTACTCCGTGACAGGGGGCGGGACTGAAGCTTTCTTT.

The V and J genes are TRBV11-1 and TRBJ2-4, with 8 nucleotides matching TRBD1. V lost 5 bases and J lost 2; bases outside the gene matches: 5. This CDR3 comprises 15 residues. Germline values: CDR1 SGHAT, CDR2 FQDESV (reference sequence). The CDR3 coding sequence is TGTGCCAGCAGCACATGGACAGGGACCAAAAACATTCAGTACTTC. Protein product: CASSTWTGTKNIQYF.

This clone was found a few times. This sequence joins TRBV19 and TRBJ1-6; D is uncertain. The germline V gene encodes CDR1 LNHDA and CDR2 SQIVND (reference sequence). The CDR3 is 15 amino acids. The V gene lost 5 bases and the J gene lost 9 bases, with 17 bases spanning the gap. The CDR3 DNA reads TGTGCCAGTAGTCCCGGACTCCTTCGCGGTTCACCCCTCCACTTT. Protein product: CASSPGLLRGSPLHF.

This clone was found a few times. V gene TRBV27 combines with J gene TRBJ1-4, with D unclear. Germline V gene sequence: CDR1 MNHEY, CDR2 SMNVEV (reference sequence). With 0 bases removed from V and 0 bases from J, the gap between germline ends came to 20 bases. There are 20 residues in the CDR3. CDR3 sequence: CASSLSRTWGRGATNEKLFF. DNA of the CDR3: TGTGCCAGCAGTTTATCTAGGACTTGGGGAAGAGGTGCAACTAATGAAAAACTGTTTTTT.

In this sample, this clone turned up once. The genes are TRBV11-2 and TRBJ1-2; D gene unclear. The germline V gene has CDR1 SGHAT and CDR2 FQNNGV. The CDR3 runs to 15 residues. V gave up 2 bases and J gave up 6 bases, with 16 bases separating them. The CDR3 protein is CASSLIPSTIDGYTF. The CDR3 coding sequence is TGTGCCAGCAGCTTAATCCCATCGACAATCGATGGCTACACCTTC.

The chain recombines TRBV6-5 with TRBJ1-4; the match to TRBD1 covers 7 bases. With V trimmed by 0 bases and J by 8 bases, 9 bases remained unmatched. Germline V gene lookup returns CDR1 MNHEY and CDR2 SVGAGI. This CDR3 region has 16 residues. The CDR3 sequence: CASSYSVGGGDEKLFF. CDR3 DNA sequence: TGTGCCAGCAGTTACTCAGTTGGAGGGGGCGACGAAAAACTGTTTTTT.